The next 19 T cell receptor beta chains were all read from a single sample in a study of graft-versus-host responses after intestinal transplantation (dated by TCRdb to the early 2020s). No antigens are known for them. The library came from the immunoSEQ multiplex PCR assay. Not all clones reach the TCRdb copy of this immuneACCESS table, which keeps in-frame sequences only. Checked studies attribute under half of the gap to unresolved V genes and leave the rest unexplained. This sample holds 96,000 or so clones; approximately 90% were observed only once. The ten largest clonotypes hold around 0.17% of the sample. According to the study, the label for this sample's time point signals: cells obtained before transplantation from donor or recipient. The sequences come from unstimulated CD4+ T cells sorted from spleen or lymph node cells, collected before intestinal transplant. The receptors here all came from a human donor who received an intestinal transplant.

This sequence joins TRBV4-3 and TRBJ1-4; D gene ambiguous. The CDR3 covers 15 residues. Germline assignment: CDR1 LGHNA and CDR2 YSLEER. V shed 0 bases and J shed 6 bases, with 11 bases lying between them. CDR3 loop: CASSQDRRAHEKLFF. CDR3 nucleotide sequence: TGCGCCAGCAGCCAAGATCGGAGGGCACATGAAAAACTGTTTTTT.

This chain uses TRBV11-2 with TRBJ2-7, with a possible D match to TRBD1 (5 bases). V lost 4 bases to trimming and J lost 3 bases, with 13 bases between them. This CDR3 is 14 amino acids long. The germline CDR1 and CDR2 sequences are SGHAT and FQNNGV. This CDR3 reads CASSSDRTHYEQYF. The CDR3 DNA follows: TGTGCCAGCAGCTCCGACAGAACCCACTACGAGCAGTACTTC. Full variable domain (remainder filled in from reference TRBV11-2 and TRBJ2-7): EAGVAQSPRYKIIEKRQSVAFWCNPISGHATLYWYQQILGQGPKLLIQFQNNGVVDDSQLPKDRFSAERLKGVDSTLKIQPAKLEDSAVYLCASSSDRTHYEQYFGPGTRLTVT.

This sequence joins TRBV18 and TRBJ1-1; possibly TRBD1 for D (6 bases). Deletions cut 1 base from V and 6 bases from J, with 9 bases between. The CDR3 has 13 amino acids. CDR1 KGHSH and CDR2 LQKENI come from the germline V gene. CDR3: CASSPRGGSEAFF. Here the CDR3 DNA reads TGTGCCAGCTCACCACGAGGGGGATCTGAAGCTTTCTTT.

The chain is built from TRBV6-6 and TRBJ2-4, with 7 positions matching TRBD1. Germline trimming cut 4 bases from V and 6 bases from J; bases unmatched to any gene: 6. The CDR3 is 14 residues long. Germline lookup yields CDR1 MNHNY and CDR2 SVGAGI (reference sequence). The CDR3 loop reads CASSSGQSINIQYF. CDR3 coding DNA: TGTGCCAGCAGTTCGGGACAGAGTATAAACATTCAGTACTTC.

This chain connects TRBV7-9 to TRBJ2-1; 9 nucleotides align to TRBD1. The CDR3 has 16 amino acids. Germline lookup yields CDR1 SEHNR and CDR2 FQNEAQ (reference sequence). The V gene end was trimmed by 3 bases and the J gene end by 8 bases; junction bases not matched to a gene: 11. DNA for the CDR3: TGTGCCAGCAGCTTTCGAGGGGGGACAGGGTCCCATGAGCAGTTCTTC. This gives the protein CASSFRGGTGSHEQFF.

This rearrangement joins TRBV2 to TRBJ2-5; maybe TRBD2 (6 bases). The J call may be faulty, since TRBJ2-7 better matches the DNA end. Germline V gene sequence: CDR1 SNHLY, CDR2 FYNNEI. The CDR3 is made up of 14 amino acids. The CDR3 DNA reads TGTGCCAGCACCCCGGGTGGGGGGACCTACGAGCAGTACTTC. It codes for CASTPGGGTYEQYF.

This rearrangement joins TRBV30 to TRBJ2-1, with D maybe TRBD1 (6 bases). This CDR3 is built from 12 residues. Germline lookup yields CDR1 GTSNPN and CDR2 SVGIG (reference sequence). The V and J ends lost 1 base and 8 bases respectively, with 9 bases between them. CDR3: CAWSGGLDEQFF. As DNA, the CDR3 is TGTGCCTGGAGTGGGGGGCTTGATGAGCAGTTCTTC.

V is TRBV30 and J is TRBJ1-1; no reliable D call. Germline V lookup: CDR1 GTSNPN, CDR2 SVGIG (reference sequence). Trimming left V 5 bases short and J 4 bases short, with 11 bases between. The CDR3 extends over 12 amino acids. The CDR3 sequence is CAWQAVGTEAFF. The CDR3 region has the DNA TGTGCCTGGCAGGCAGTGGGCACTGAAGCTTTCTTT.

In DNA form, the CDR3 reads TGTGCTAGTGGTTTGGGCCAGGGGACTAATTCACCCCTCCACTTT. This codes for CASGLGQGTNSPLHF. The J gene is TRBJ1-6, the V gene TRBV12-5, with D possibly TRBD1 on 6 matching bases. V lost 1 base and J 6 bases, leaving 10 bases between the germline ends. The germline V gene has CDR1 LGHNT and CDR2 FRNRAP. The CDR3 has 15 amino acids.

The table lists this clone with a count of one. V is TRBV9 and J is TRBJ2-5, with 9 bases aligning to TRBD2. Germline V CDR1 and CDR2: SGDLS, YYNGEE. V gave up 4 bases and J gave up 7 bases; unmatched junction bases: 11. This CDR3 contains 15 residues. The CDR3 bases are TGTGCCAGCAGCCTCTCCGGGACTAGCATGGGGACCCAGTACTTC. Amino acids: CASSLSGTSMGTQYF.

V and J are TRBV7-9 and TRBJ2-3; D is unclear. Trimming removed 4 bases at V and 4 bases at J, with 6 bases between. Germline V CDR1 and CDR2: SEHNR, FQNEAQ (reference sequence). CDR3 length: 12 amino acids. The DNA for the CDR3 is TGTGCCAGCAGCTCCAATTCAGATACGCAGTATTTT. Translation gives CASSSNSDTQYF.

This clone is a singleton in its sample. The rearrangement links TRBV11-2 to TRBJ1-1; D is possibly TRBD1 (5 bases). Looked up from germline, CDR1 is SGHAT and CDR2 is FQNNGV. CDR3 length equals 13 residues. Trimming stripped 3 bases from V and 6 bases from J, with 11 bases between. The DNA for the CDR3 is TGTGCCAGCAGCTTGGCAGGGTTCGCTGAAGCTTTCTTT. Protein: CASSLAGFAEAFF.

V is TRBV7-2 and J is TRBJ2-4, with 10 positions matching TRBD1. Germline CDR1 SGHTA, CDR2 FQGNSA. The CDR3 loop spans 14 amino acids. The V segment lost 5 bases and the J segment 6 bases; nucleotides outside the gene matches: 4. CDR3 in DNA: TGTGCCAGCAGCCAGAGGGACAGGGGAAACATTCAGTACTTC. Protein: CASSQRDRGNIQYF.

The rearrangement links TRBV25-1 to TRBJ2-5, with TRBD1 matching 9 bases. Germline lookup yields CDR1 MGHDK and CDR2 SYGVNS. Trimming took 5 bases from V and 3 from J; bases not matched to a gene: 7. The CDR3 extends over 15 amino acids. CDR3 residues: CASSSAGTGKETQYF. The DNA of the CDR3 is TGTGCCAGCAGTTCGGCCGGGACAGGGAAAGAGACCCAGTACTTC. Together with reference TRBV25-1 and TRBJ2-5, the CDR3 gives the full variable domain: EADIYQTPRYLVIGTGKKITLECSQTMGHDKMYWYQQDPGMELHLIHYSYGVNSTEKGDLSSESTVSRIRTEHFPLTLESARPSHTSQYLCASSSAGTGKETQYFGPGTRLLVL.

The J gene is TRBJ2-5, the V gene TRBV5-1, with 8 positions matching TRBD1. The CDR3 spans 13 residues. From germline, CDR1 is SGHRS and CDR2 YFSETQ. The J segment lost 5 bases and the V segment lost 2 bases, leaving 2 bases of the junction unmatched. Here the CDR3 DNA reads TGCGCCAGCAGCTTCGGACAGGGCGAGACCCAGTACTTC. Its translation: CASSFGQGETQYF.

With respect to this clone: Other DNA sequences within the sample encode an identical CDR3. The rearrangement joins TRBV6-5 to TRBJ2-7; no clear D gene. Deletions cut 0 bases from V and 1 base from J, with 7 bases between. The germline CDR1 and CDR2 sequences are MNHEY and SVGAGI. The CDR3 extends over 14 amino acids. CDR3 region: CASSYSPGSYEQYF. The CDR3 region has the DNA TGTGCCAGCAGTTACTCCCCAGGTTCCTACGAGCAGTACTTC.

The chain combines TRBV6-6 with TRBJ2-7; a possible D gene is TRBD1 (5 bases). CDR1 and CDR2 (germline): MNHNY, SVGAGI (reference sequence). V lost 7 bases and J 2 bases, leaving 15 bases between the germline ends. The CDR3 runs to 14 residues. CDR3 amino acids: CASILGGAAYEQYF. In DNA, the CDR3 is TGTGCCAGCATTCTCGGTGGGGCGGCCTACGAGCAGTACTTC.

This chain joins TRBV7-9 and TRBJ2-5; tentatively, D is TRBD1 (6 bases). V lost 5 bases and J 5 bases, leaving 15 bases between the germline ends. CDR1 is SEHNR, CDR2 FQNEAQ, per germline (reference sequence). CDR3 length equals 14 residues. The CDR3 coding sequence is TGTGCCAGCAGCCCCACCCGGGACACCGAGACCCAGTACTTC. Translating it yields CASSPTRDTETQYF.

This chain links TRBV5-8 with TRBJ2-5; D is uncertain. This CDR3 has 10 amino acids. Germline V gene lookup returns CDR1 SGHTS and CDR2 YDEGEE. The V gene lost 5 bases and the J gene lost 7 bases, with 6 bases spanning the gap. CDR3: CASSRATQYF. CDR3 in DNA: TGTGCCAGCAGTAGAGCGACCCAGTACTTC.